The entry that follows covers one T cell receptor beta chain sequence. The record originates from a study of blood T cell repertoires in COVID-19. Across the whole study: Samples taken during acute and convalescent COVID-19 were collected in the United States, Italy and Spain. The cDNA or gDNA used as material had been derived from T cells, B-cell-depleted T cells, or PBMCs.

Original analysis: The assay estimated nucleated cells by amplifying reference gene primers. Sequencing used immunoSEQ multiplex PCR; TCRdb keeps in-frame clones, though not all of them. V and J calls and clone size come straight from that table; D and trimming were deduced from the DNA. Counted here are some 250,000 clones, approximately 88% occurring once; the ten biggest clones make up just under 0.8%. The CDR3 has 18 residues. Germline trimming cut 0 bases from V and 0 bases from J; bases unmatched to any gene: 5. Germline V CDR1 and CDR2: LGHNA, YSLEER. Sequenced: peripheral blood. This TCR came from a woman aged 25 to 45 with acute or convalescent COVID-19. This chain uses TRBV4-3 with TRBJ2-1; 10 nucleotides agree with TRBD2. The CDR3 coding sequence is TGCGCCAGCAGCCAAGATGCGGGACTAGCGAACTCCTACAATGAGCAGTTCTTC. Its protein product is CASSQDAGLANSYNEQFF.